This T cell receptor beta chain stems from a study of blood T cell repertoires in COVID-19. Study details: There were acute and convalescent COVID-19 samples, and they came from the United States, Italy and Spain. PBMCs, B-cell-depleted T cells, or T cells were the source of the cDNA or gDNA that made up the material.

In the original workflow: Cell counts per sample came from amplifying reference gene primers. Assay: immunoSEQ multiplex PCR; the TCRdb copy retains only in-frame clones and omits some. Clone size and V and J calls were adopted from that table, with D and trimming inferred from the DNA. This repertoire shows around 250,000 clones, approximately 85% found once; its top ten account for approximately 13%. V was trimmed by 7 bases and J by 2 bases, leaving 15 bases between them. The CDR3 runs 14 residues. The V gene's germline CDR1 is MNHEY and CDR2 SMNVEV (reference sequence). Sequenced material: peripheral blood. This receptor was identified in a man older than 75 with acute or convalescent COVID-19. V is TRBV27 and J is TRBJ2-7; the D is unclear. CDR3 DNA: TGTGCCAGCACACGCCTCTCCGGTCCCTACGAGCAGTACTTC. Protein product: CASTRLSGPYEQYF.